This T cell receptor beta chain was sequenced for a study of beta chain features in type 1 diabetes. Overall study results and limits: Cells with high TCR expression could be over-represented when cDNA is sequenced. Unsettled here was the matter of whether HLA type influences TCRB rearrangement. When Type 1 diabetes patients were examined, their TCRB CDR3s proved moderately but significantly shorter in all four CD4+ subsets.

cDNA synthesis used the whole RNA isolate, giving expressed TCRB sequences. Clones were read by immunoSEQ multiplex PCR, and TCRdb kept only the in-frame ones, dropping some. Seen here are roughly 700,000 clones, roughly 13% observed once, and the top ten hold 0.02% to 0.025%. Germline V CDR1 and CDR2: MNHNS, SASEGT. V was pared by 2 bases and J by 4 bases, with 11 bases of the junction left unmatched. CDR3 length equals 17 residues. As concerns this clone: The antigen is not known.

In total, each donor contributed a single heparinised blood draw that averaged around 100 mL. This clonotype originated in a man between 18 and 29 years old with type 1 diabetes. This sequence joins TRBV6-1 and TRBJ2-3; 8 bases agree with TRBD1. The sequenced material came from naive CD4+ T cells from blood. CDR3 amino acids: CASSETPGGAHPDTQYF. The CDR3 DNA sequence: TGTGCCAGCAGTGAAACACCAGGGGGCGCGCACCCAGATACGCAGTATTTT.